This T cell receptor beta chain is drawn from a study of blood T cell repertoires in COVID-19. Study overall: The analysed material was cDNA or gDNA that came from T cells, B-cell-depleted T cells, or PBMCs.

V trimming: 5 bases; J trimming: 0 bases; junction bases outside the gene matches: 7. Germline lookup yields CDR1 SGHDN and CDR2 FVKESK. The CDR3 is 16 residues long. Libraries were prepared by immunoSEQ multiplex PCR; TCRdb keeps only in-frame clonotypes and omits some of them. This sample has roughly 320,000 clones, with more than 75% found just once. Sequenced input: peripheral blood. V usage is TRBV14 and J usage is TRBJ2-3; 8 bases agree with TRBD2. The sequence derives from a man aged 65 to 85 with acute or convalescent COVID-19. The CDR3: CASSLSSGFSTDTQYF. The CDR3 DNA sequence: TGTGCCAGCAGCTTATCTAGCGGGTTTAGCACAGATACGCAGTATTTT.